A selection of T cell receptor beta chains follows, all from one sample in a study of blood T cell repertoires in COVID-19. Only in-frame clones appear in the TCRdb table, and some are missing; sequencing was by immunoSEQ multiplex PCR. Counted here are about 210,000 clones, over 80% occurring once; the ten biggest clones make up about 9.4%. Sequencing was performed on PBMCs or T cells enriched from blood (not recorded which). These receptors came from a man aged 18 to 29 with acute COVID-19. Both conserved end residues are part of each CDR3. D genes are given only for firm matches. Clone size is not always given. Where it is, it says once, few, many or a class for expanded clones.

abundance	j_gene	d_gene	v_gene	CDR3aa	CDR3nt
-	TRBJ1-3	-	TRBV11-2	CASSERGAGSGNTIYF	TGTGCCAGCAGCGAACGCGGCGCCGGCTCTGGAAACACCATATATTTT
few	TRBJ1-5	-	TRBV19	CASSIRYAGERQPQHF	TGTGCCAGTAGTATACGATATGCGGGGGAGAGACAGCCCCAGCATTTT
few	TRBJ1-1	-	TRBV2	CASSEDSPNTEAFF	TGTGCCAGCAGTGAAGACAGTCCGAACACTGAAGCTTTCTTT
-	TRBJ1-3	-	TRBV11-2	CASSSVSGFRNTIYF	TGTGCCAGCAGCTCGGTCTCAGGGTTTAGAAACACCATATATTTT
-	TRBJ1-3	-	TRBV10-3	CAIRIAGDPGNTIYF	TGTGCCATCAGGATAGCAGGGGACCCTGGAAACACCATATATTTT
-	TRBJ1-6	-	TRBV3-1/TRBV3-2	CASSPGQGSSYNSPLHF	TGTGCCAGCAGCCCTGGTCAGGGGAGCTCCTATAATTCACCCCTCCACTTT
-	TRBJ2-7	-	TRBV28	CASSFMAGEQYF	TGTGCCAGCAGTTTCATGGCGGGAGAGCAGTACTTC
-	TRBJ2-7	-	TRBV21-1	CARLQGYEQYF	TGTGCCAGGCTTCAGGGGTACGAGCAGTACTTC
-	TRBJ2-2	TRBD2	TRBV7-6	CASSPTFSGTTGELFF	TGTGCCAGCAGCCCAACCTTTAGCGGGACCACCGGGGAGCTGTTTTTT
-	TRBJ2-3	TRBD2	TRBV11-3	CASSSASGAPDTQYF	TGTGCCAGCAGCTCAGCTAGCGGGGCCCCGGATACGCAGTATTTT
few	TRBJ2-1	-	TRBV24-1	CATSDPVPSAYNEQFF	TGTGCCACCAGTGACCCCGTTCCTAGCGCGTACAATGAGCAGTTCTTC
-	TRBJ1-1	-	TRBV18	CASSPGLRVVLTSYTEAFF	TGTGCCAGCTCACCAGGGCTGCGGGTTGTCCTAACATCTTACACTGAAGCTTTCTTT
-	TRBJ2-7	-	TRBV7-9	CASSLEGVSYEQYF	TGTGCCAGCAGCTTAGAAGGGGTCTCCTACGAGCAGTACTTC
-	TRBJ2-3	-	TRBV7-9	CASSRSGTGTDTQYF	TGTGCCAGCAGTAGAAGCGGGACAGGTACAGATACGCAGTATTTT
once	TRBJ2-1	TRBD2	TRBV28	CASSLGTRGLAGGNEQFF	TGTGCCAGCAGTTTGGGTACCCGCGGACTAGCGGGAGGCAATGAGCAGTTCTTC
-	TRBJ2-3	TRBD2	TRBV7-2	CASSLVAGGTDTQYF	TGTGCCAGCAGCTTAGTAGCGGGAGGAACAGATACGCAGTATTTT
-	TRBJ1-4	-	TRBV27	CASSPGTPDREKLFF	TGTGCCAGCAGTCCAGGGACGCCCGACAGGGAAAAACTGTTTTTT
once	TRBJ2-1	-	TRBV28	CASSEMDEQFF	TGTGCCAGCAGCGAGATGGATGAGCAGTTCTTC
-	TRBJ2-1	TRBD1	TRBV27	CASHNPRTGQEQFF	TGTGCCAGCCATAATCCGCGGACAGGGCAGGAGCAGTTCTTC
-	TRBJ1-1	-	TRBV30	CAWSVGALRFTEAFF	TGTGCCTGGAGTGTGGGGGCACTACGATTCACTGAAGCTTTCTTT
once	TRBJ1-2	TRBD1	TRBV20-1	CSARVDRDYTF	TGCAGTGCTAGAGTCGACAGGGACTACACCTTC
-	TRBJ1-4	-	TRBV12-1	CASSLNEKLFF	TGTGCCAGCAGCCTTAATGAAAAACTGTTTTTT
-	TRBJ1-4	TRBD1	TRBV7-8	CASSWGTGTTGGKLFF	TGTGCCAGCAGCTGGGGGACAGGGACGACGGGAGGAAAACTGTTTTTT
-	TRBJ2-1	TRBD2	TRBV9	CASSVAGGGAYNEQFF	TGTGCCAGCAGCGTAGCGGGAGGGGGGGCCTACAATGAGCAGTTCTTC
-	TRBJ2-7	-	TRBV4-1	CASSQDKSVTSYEQYF	TGCGCCAGCAGCCAAGATAAGAGCGTTACCTCCTACGAGCAGTACTTC
many	TRBJ2-2	-	TRBV12-3/TRBV12-4	CASNLAGELFF	TGTGCCAGCAACTTGGCCGGGGAGCTGTTTTTT
-	TRBJ1-2	-	TRBV12-3/TRBV12-4	CASSYGYGYTF	TGTGCCAGCAGTTACGGCTATGGCTACACCTTC
-	TRBJ2-7	TRBD1	TRBV5-4	CASSWGQGSTTEQYF	TGTGCCAGCAGCTGGGGACAGGGAAGTACGACCGAGCAGTACTTC
-	TRBJ1-2	-	TRBV6-5	CASKTGSYGYTF	TGTGCCAGCAAGACAGGATCCTATGGCTACACCTTC
-	TRBJ2-1	TRBD2	TRBV7-2	CASTSGSYEQFF	TGTGCCAGTACTAGCGGGAGTTATGAGCAGTTCTTC
-	TRBJ2-5	-	TRBV7-2	CASSLSAGSPETQYF	TGTGCCAGCAGCTTAAGTGCCGGGAGCCCAGAGACCCAGTACTTC
-	TRBJ2-3	-	TRBV19	CASSIGTSTDTQYF	TGTGCCAGTAGCATCGGGACTAGCACAGATACGCAGTATTTT
-	TRBJ1-1	TRBD1	TRBV6-1	CASSEWGTGATEAFF	TGTGCCAGCAGTGAATGGGGGACAGGGGCAACTGAAGCTTTCTTT
-	TRBJ2-1	TRBD2	TRBV27	CASSRLGTSGYNEQFF	TGTGCCAGCAGCCGACTTGGGACTAGCGGCTACAATGAGCAGTTCTTC
-	TRBJ2-2	TRBD1	TRBV4-3	CASSQDSVQGAGTGELFF	TGCGCCAGCAGCCAAGATAGTGTACAGGGGGCGGGCACCGGGGAGCTGTTTTTT
-	TRBJ2-3	TRBD2	TRBV4-1	CASSQGWTSGRTITDTQYF	TGCGCCAGCAGCCAAGGTTGGACTAGCGGGAGGACCATCACAGATACGCAGTATTTT
-	TRBJ2-1	TRBD1	TRBV24-1	CATSDLDRANEQFF	TGTGCCACCAGTGATTTGGACAGGGCGAATGAGCAGTTCTTC
-	TRBJ2-1	-	TRBV7-9	CASSLALGRGNEQFF	TGTGCCAGCAGCTTAGCGTTGGGCAGGGGAAATGAGCAGTTCTTC
-	TRBJ2-2	-	TRBV28	CASTTGSNTGELFF	TGTGCCAGCACGACAGGATCGAACACCGGGGAGCTGTTTTTT
-	TRBJ2-1	-	TRBV7-6	CASSLSVGTQNNEQFF	TGTGCCAGCAGCTTATCGGTCGGGACTCAAAACAATGAGCAGTTCTTC
-	TRBJ2-7	TRBD2	TRBV27	CASSPPGLQLEEQYF	TGTGCCAGCAGTCCGCCGGGACTACAATTGGAAGAGCAGTACTTC
-	TRBJ1-6	-	TRBV2	CASTRRGNSYNSPLHF	TGTGCCAGCACCCGGAGGGGCAACTCCTATAATTCACCCCTCCACTTT
-	TRBJ2-2	-	TRBV18	CASSPPGLQGNTGELFF	TGTGCCAGCTCACCGCCGGGACTTCAGGGGAACACCGGGGAGCTGTTTTTT
-	TRBJ2-1	TRBD2	TRBV2	CASMEYSGSHNEQFF	TGTGCCAGCATGGAATACAGCGGGAGCCACAATGAGCAGTTCTTC
-	TRBJ1-6	-	TRBV6-5	CASTPGGGSLHF	TGTGCCAGCACGCCGGGTGGAGGCTCCCTCCACTTT
-	TRBJ2-3	TRBD1	TRBV2	CASCPGQGTDTQYF	TGTGCCAGCTGCCCGGGACAGGGGACAGATACGCAGTATTTT
-	TRBJ2-7	-	TRBV5-6	CASNTLRTDSYEQYF	TGTGCCAGCAACACTTTGAGGACAGACTCCTACGAGCAGTACTTC
-	TRBJ2-1	TRBD2	TRBV27	CASSPSGGGRAVVVEQFF	TGTGCCAGCAGTCCCTCTGGAGGCGGGAGGGCCGTGGTAGTTGAGCAGTTCTTC
-	TRBJ1-5	-	TRBV15	CATSRDTGTQPQHF	TGTGCCACCAGCAGAGATACAGGGACTCAGCCCCAGCATTTT
-	TRBJ2-1	TRBD2	TRBV9	CASSARPLAGGGGEQFF	TGTGCCAGCAGCGCCCGTCCACTAGCGGGAGGGGGGGGTGAGCAGTTCTTC
-	TRBJ2-7	TRBD2	TRBV3-1/TRBV3-2	CASSPGTSGRAREQYF	TGTGCCAGCAGCCCCGGGACTAGCGGGAGGGCCCGCGAGCAGTACTTC
-	TRBJ1-1	-	TRBV19	CASSMFTMNTEAFF	TGTGCCAGTAGTATGTTTACTATGAACACTGAAGCTTTCTTT
-	TRBJ2-2	-	TRBV7-9	CASGAPRRGKTGELFF	TGTGCCAGCGGGGCCCCGAGACGGGGGAAAACCGGGGAGCTGTTTTTT
-	TRBJ1-2	-	TRBV24-1	CATSESGNYGYTF	TGTGCCACCAGTGAATCGGGGAACTATGGCTACACCTTC
-	TRBJ2-5	-	TRBV11-3	CASSSRGNQETQYF	TGTGCCAGCAGCTCTCGGGGTAACCAAGAGACCCAGTACTTC
-	TRBJ2-3	TRBD2	TRBV15	CATSQKAGDGDTQYF	TGTGCCACCAGTCAAAAAGCGGGAGACGGGGATACGCAGTATTTT